The rows below give T cell receptor beta chains drawn from one sample of a study of cytotoxic CD8 clonotypes in ibrutinib-treated CLL. Clones were sequenced by immunoSEQ multiplex PCR, and TCRdb holds only the in-frame ones, with some missing. The sample carries about 80,000 clones, around 79% recorded once. The source was PBMCs, collected after 12 months of ibrutinib treatment. These receptors came from a human donor with chronic lymphocytic leukemia. The CDR3 runs from the conserved cysteine through the conserved F or W. D genes are given only for firm matches. Size values are once, few and many counts, or a class for expanded clones, and some rows have none.

clone_size: few; d_call: NA; j_call: TRBJ1-4; v_call: TRBV7-2; cdr3_aa: CASSSQGSGGEKLFF; cdr3_nt: TGTGCCAGCAGCTCGCAGGGGTCCGGGGGTGAAAAACTGTTTTTT
clone_size: NA; d_call: TRBD2; j_call: TRBJ2-7; v_call: TRBV7-2; cdr3_aa: CASSLEGGGYYEQYF; cdr3_nt: TGTGCCAGCAGCTTAGAGGGCGGGGGTTACTACGAGCAGTACTTC
clone_size: few; d_call: NA; j_call: TRBJ1-4; v_call: TRBV4-2; cdr3_aa: CASSQVAGLNEKLFF; cdr3_nt: TGTGCCAGCAGCCAAGTGGCAGGGCTTAATGAAAAACTGTTTTTT
clone_size: once; d_call: NA; j_call: TRBJ2-7; v_call: TRBV21-1; cdr3_aa: CASRTWPYSGGPSSYEQYF; cdr3_nt: TGTGCCAGCAGGACCTGGCCCTATTCGGGGGGACCCTCCTCCTACGAGCAGTACTTC
clone_size: NA; d_call: TRBD2; j_call: TRBJ2-3; v_call: TRBV7-2; cdr3_aa: CASSAGLAGDTQYF; cdr3_nt: TGTGCCAGCAGCGCGGGACTAGCGGGGGATACGCAGTATTTT
clone_size: few; d_call: NA; j_call: TRBJ2-7; v_call: TRBV10-1; cdr3_aa: CASSESGLTTLLEQYF; cdr3_nt: TGCGCCAGCAGTGAGTCGGGCCTCACGACCCTTCTCGAGCAGTACTTC
clone_size: NA; d_call: NA; j_call: TRBJ1-2; v_call: TRBV9; cdr3_aa: CASRGGGYTF; cdr3_nt: TGTGCCAGCAGGGGCGGTGGCTACACCTTC
clone_size: NA; d_call: TRBD2; j_call: TRBJ2-1; v_call: TRBV5-6; cdr3_aa: CASSLWLGLAGGNEQFF; cdr3_nt: TGTGCCAGCAGCTTGTGGCTGGGACTAGCGGGGGGCAATGAGCAGTTCTTC
clone_size: many; d_call: NA; j_call: TRBJ1-2; v_call: TRBV19; cdr3_aa: CASSLGPPRGYTF; cdr3_nt: TGTGCCAGTAGTCTTGGGCCCCCCAGAGGCTACACCTTC
clone_size: once; d_call: NA; j_call: TRBJ1-2; v_call: TRBV19; cdr3_aa: CASTDSGVYGYTF; cdr3_nt: TGTGCCAGTACCGACTCGGGGGTCTATGGCTACACCTTC
clone_size: NA; d_call: TRBD1; j_call: TRBJ2-3; v_call: TRBV14; cdr3_aa: CASSLQGRQYF; cdr3_nt: TGTGCCAGCAGCCTACAGGGGAGGCAGTATTTT
clone_size: few; d_call: TRBD1; j_call: TRBJ1-3; v_call: TRBV5-6; cdr3_aa: CASRPRGGVGNTIYF; cdr3_nt: TGTGCCAGCAGACCGCGAGGGGGCGTTGGAAACACCATATATTTT
clone_size: few; d_call: NA; j_call: TRBJ2-6; v_call: TRBV7-2; cdr3_aa: CASSLGFSGANVLTF; cdr3_nt: TGTGCCAGCAGCTTAGGTTTCTCTGGGGCCAACGTCCTGACTTTC
clone_size: NA; d_call: TRBD1; j_call: TRBJ2-1; v_call: TRBV6-5; cdr3_aa: CASSRGTGPYNEQFF; cdr3_nt: TGTGCCAGCAGCCGGGGGACAGGGCCATACAATGAGCAGTTCTTC
clone_size: NA; d_call: NA; j_call: TRBJ2-7; v_call: TRBV4-3; cdr3_aa: CASSQEAGGPGGEQYF; cdr3_nt: TGCGCCAGCAGCCAAGAGGCAGGGGGGCCGGGGGGCGAGCAGTACTTC
clone_size: NA; d_call: TRBD1; j_call: TRBJ2-1; v_call: TRBV5-4; cdr3_aa: CASSFDRGDEQFF; cdr3_nt: TGTGCCAGCAGCTTCGACAGGGGGGATGAGCAGTTCTTC
clone_size: NA; d_call: NA; j_call: TRBJ1-2; v_call: TRBV7-8; cdr3_aa: CASSPGGDYGYTF; cdr3_nt: TGTGCCAGCAGCCCTGGGGGAGACTATGGCTACACCTTC
clone_size: NA; d_call: NA; j_call: TRBJ1-3; v_call: TRBV7-9; cdr3_aa: CASSSTVGNTIYF; cdr3_nt: TGTGCCAGCAGCTCGACTGTTGGAAACACCATATATTTT
clone_size: NA; d_call: TRBD1; j_call: TRBJ1-5; v_call: TRBV7-9; cdr3_aa: CASSPRTGDGPQHF; cdr3_nt: TGTGCCAGCAGCCCCCGGACAGGGGATGGGCCCCAGCATTTT
clone_size: NA; d_call: NA; j_call: TRBJ2-7; v_call: TRBV19; cdr3_aa: CASSMYQAPYEQYF; cdr3_nt: TGTGCCAGTAGTATGTATCAGGCCCCCTACGAGCAGTACTTC
clone_size: few; d_call: NA; j_call: TRBJ1-1; v_call: TRBV2; cdr3_aa: CASRRGSVNTEAFF; cdr3_nt: TGTGCCAGCAGAAGGGGGTCGGTGAACACTGAAGCTTTCTTT
clone_size: few; d_call: TRBD1; j_call: TRBJ1-6; v_call: TRBV7-2; cdr3_aa: CASSLATGFNSPLHF; cdr3_nt: TGTGCCAGCAGCTTAGCGACAGGGTTCAATTCACCCCTCCACTTT
clone_size: NA; d_call: NA; j_call: TRBJ1-1; v_call: TRBV30; cdr3_aa: CAWRWGMNTEAFF; cdr3_nt: TGTGCCTGGAGGTGGGGGATGAACACTGAAGCTTTCTTT
clone_size: once; d_call: NA; j_call: TRBJ2-5; v_call: TRBV6-6; cdr3_aa: CASSTPGTQETQYF; cdr3_nt: TGTGCCAGCAGTACCCCTGGGACCCAAGAGACCCAGTACTTC
clone_size: NA; d_call: TRBD2; j_call: TRBJ2-5; v_call: TRBV7-2; cdr3_aa: CASSQGLAGVGETQYF; cdr3_nt: TGTGCCAGCAGCCAGGGACTAGCGGGAGTTGGTGAGACCCAGTACTTC
clone_size: NA; d_call: NA; j_call: TRBJ1-1; v_call: TRBV5-1; cdr3_aa: CASSVGWPPEAFF; cdr3_nt: TGCGCCAGCAGCGTTGGTTGGCCCCCGGAAGCTTTCTTT
clone_size: NA; d_call: NA; j_call: TRBJ2-1; v_call: TRBV2; cdr3_aa: CASSVEALASVDEQFF; cdr3_nt: TGTGCCAGCAGTGTTGAAGCATTAGCTAGCGTTGATGAGCAGTTCTTC
clone_size: NA; d_call: NA; j_call: TRBJ2-2; v_call: TRBV29-1; cdr3_aa: CSVGGGNGGELFF; cdr3_nt: TGCAGCGTTGGTGGCGGGAATGGCGGGGAGCTGTTTTTT
clone_size: NA; d_call: NA; j_call: TRBJ1-5; v_call: TRBV6-5; cdr3_aa: CASSYSTWVAPQHF; cdr3_nt: TGTGCCAGCAGTTACTCGACGTGGGTTGCGCCCCAGCATTTT
clone_size: NA; d_call: TRBD2; j_call: TRBJ2-1; v_call: TRBV15; cdr3_aa: CATAERGDHNEQFF; cdr3_nt: TGTGCCACTGCTGAGCGGGGGGACCACAATGAGCAGTTCTTC
clone_size: NA; d_call: NA; j_call: TRBJ2-2; v_call: TRBV7-3; cdr3_aa: CASSFTGSGELFF; cdr3_nt: TGTGCCAGCAGCTTCACAGGGTCCGGGGAGCTGTTTTTT
clone_size: NA; d_call: NA; j_call: TRBJ2-3; v_call: TRBV7-3; cdr3_aa: CASSLTWGEGAWYF; cdr3_nt: NA
clone_size: NA; d_call: NA; j_call: TRBJ1-1; v_call: TRBV7-2; cdr3_aa: CASSVQGEDTEAFF; cdr3_nt: TGTGCCAGCAGCGTACAGGGTGAAGACACTGAAGCTTTCTTT
clone_size: few; d_call: TRBD1; j_call: TRBJ2-7; v_call: TRBV27; cdr3_aa: CASSLGTGIEQYF; cdr3_nt: TGTGCCAGCAGTCTAGGGACAGGGATCGAGCAGTACTTC
clone_size: NA; d_call: TRBD2; j_call: TRBJ2-1; v_call: TRBV29-1; cdr3_aa: CSAGLAGGSNEQFF; cdr3_nt: TGCAGCGCGGGACTAGCGGGGGGGTCCAATGAGCAGTTCTTC